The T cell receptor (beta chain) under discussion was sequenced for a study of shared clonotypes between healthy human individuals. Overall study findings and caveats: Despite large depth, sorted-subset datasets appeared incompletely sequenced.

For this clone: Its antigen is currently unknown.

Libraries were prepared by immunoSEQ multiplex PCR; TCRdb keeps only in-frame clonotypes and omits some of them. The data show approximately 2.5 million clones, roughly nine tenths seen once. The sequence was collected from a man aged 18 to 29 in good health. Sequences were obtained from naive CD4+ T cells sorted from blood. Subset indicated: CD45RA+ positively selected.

The DNA of the CDR3 is TGTGCCAGCAGTGCATTGGGGCCCTCCTACAATGAGCAGTTCTTC. It yields the protein CASSALGPSYNEQFF. The chain uses TRBV28 and TRBJ2-1, with a possible D match to TRBD1 (5 bases). CDR3 length: 15 residues. Germline V CDR1 and CDR2: MDHEN, SYDVKM. Deletions cut 5 bases from V and 0 bases from J, with 11 bases between.